The 3 T cell receptor beta chains in this list originate from one sample, sequenced in a study of blood T cell repertoires in COVID-19. Sequenced by immunoSEQ multiplex PCR; TCRdb stores in-frame clones only, minus some. The sample holds more than 65,000 clones; 60% to 80% are singletons and the top ten take 47%. Input material: peripheral blood. These receptor sequences come from a human donor in a cohort sampled during active COVID-19.

V gene TRBV5-4 combines with J gene TRBJ1-2; 9 nucleotides align to TRBD1. Germline V lookup: CDR1 SGHNT, CDR2 YYREEE (reference sequence). V lost 1 base and J lost 8; bases outside the gene matches: 9. The CDR3 spans 15 residues. CDR3 sequence reads: CASSLRDREDRGYTF. CDR3 in DNA: TGTGCCAGCAGCTTGCGGGACAGGGAGGATCGAGGCTACACCTTC.

The chain uses TRBV2 and TRBJ2-7; D is perhaps TRBD2 (6 bases). The CDR3 runs 15 residues. In germline, CDR1 is SNHLY, CDR2 FYNNEI. V gave up 2 bases and J gave up 0 bases, with 11 bases separating them. The CDR3 DNA sequence: TGTGCCAGCAGTGAAATAGCGGCTAGCTCCTACGAGCAGTACTTC. Amino acids: CASSEIAASSYEQYF.

This chain links TRBV6-5 with TRBJ1-1; D is undetermined. CDR1 and CDR2 (germline): MNHEY, SVGAGI. V gave up 5 bases and J gave up 1 base, with 8 bases separating them. CDR3 length: 13 residues. In DNA form, the CDR3 reads TGTGCCAGCAGTCGACTCAAGAACACTGAAGCTTTCTTT. Its protein is CASSRLKNTEAFF.